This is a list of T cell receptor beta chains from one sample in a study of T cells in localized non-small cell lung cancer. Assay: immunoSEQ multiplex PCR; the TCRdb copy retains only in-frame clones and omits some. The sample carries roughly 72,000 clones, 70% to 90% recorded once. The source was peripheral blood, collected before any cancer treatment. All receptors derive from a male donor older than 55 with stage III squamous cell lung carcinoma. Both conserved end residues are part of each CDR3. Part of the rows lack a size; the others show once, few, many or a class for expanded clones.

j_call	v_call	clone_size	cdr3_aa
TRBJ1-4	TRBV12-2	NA	CASRLIRRDSLNEKLFF
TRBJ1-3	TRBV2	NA	CASSGTGLLNTIYF
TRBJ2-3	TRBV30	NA	CAWSVFGRDTQYF
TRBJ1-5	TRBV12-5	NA	CASGLAVHSAQHF
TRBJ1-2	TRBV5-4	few	CASSTRGTPYGYTF
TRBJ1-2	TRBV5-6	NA	CASGRRGRGSDGYTF
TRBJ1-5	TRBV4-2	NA	CASSQKTGEGSQPQHF
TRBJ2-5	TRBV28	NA	CASSTERLQETQYF
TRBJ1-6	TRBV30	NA	CAWSSGDGYSPLHF
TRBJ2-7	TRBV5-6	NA	CASSLWPSGVYEQYF
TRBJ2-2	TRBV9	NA	CASSVEVGRSTGELFF
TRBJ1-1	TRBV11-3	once	CASSPDGNEAFF
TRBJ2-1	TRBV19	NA	CASSPRGYTYNEQFF
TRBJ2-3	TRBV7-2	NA	CASSPRLAASTQYF
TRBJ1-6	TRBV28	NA	CASSSPQGAHNSPLHF